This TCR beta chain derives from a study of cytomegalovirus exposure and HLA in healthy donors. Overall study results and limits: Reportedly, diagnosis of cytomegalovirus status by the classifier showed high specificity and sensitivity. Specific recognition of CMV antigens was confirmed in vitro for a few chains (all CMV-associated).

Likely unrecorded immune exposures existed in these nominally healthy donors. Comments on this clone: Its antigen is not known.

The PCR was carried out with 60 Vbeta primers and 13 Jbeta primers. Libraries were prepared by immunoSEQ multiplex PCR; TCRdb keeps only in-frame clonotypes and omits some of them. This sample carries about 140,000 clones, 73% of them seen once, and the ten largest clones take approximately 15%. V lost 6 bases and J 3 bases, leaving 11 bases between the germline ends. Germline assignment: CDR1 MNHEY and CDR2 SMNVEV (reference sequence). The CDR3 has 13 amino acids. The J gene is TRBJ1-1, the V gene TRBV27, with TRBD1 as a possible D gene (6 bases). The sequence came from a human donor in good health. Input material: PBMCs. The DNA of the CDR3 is TGTGCCAGCAGGCGGGGGGGGCACACTGAAGCTTTCTTT. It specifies CASRRGGHTEAFF.